These 21 T cell receptor beta chains came from one sample sequenced in a study of radiotherapy plus CTLA-4 blockade in lung cancer. Sequenced by immunoSEQ multiplex PCR; TCRdb stores in-frame clones only, minus some. The table lists 50,000 to 65,000 clones, approximately 84% of them singletons. This specimen was peripheral blood, taken from a patient treated with radiotherapy plus ipilimumab. All receptors derive from a human donor with non-small cell lung cancer whose response to radiotherapy plus ipilimumab could not be evaluated.

CDR3 sequence (DNA): TGTGCCAGCAGCTCGGGACTAAAGTACAATGAGCAGTTCTTC. This sequence encodes CASSSGLKYNEQFF. The chain has TRBV27 and TRBJ2-1; 7 positions agree with TRBD2. The V segment lost 6 bases and the J segment 4 bases; nucleotides outside the gene matches: 6. Germline CDR1 reads MNHEY; CDR2 reads SMNVEV (reference sequence). The CDR3 is 14 amino acids.

V gene TRBV2 combines with J gene TRBJ2-3; D possibly corresponds to TRBD1 (6 bases). The germline gives CDR1 SNHLY, CDR2 FYNNEI. V dropped 5 bases and J dropped 2 bases, with 11 bases sitting between them. The CDR3 has 14 residues. The CDR3 spells CASSSRQATDTQYF. CDR3 in DNA: TGTGCCAGCAGTTCACGACAGGCCACAGATACGCAGTATTTT. Looking up the rest from reference TRBV2 and TRBJ2-3 gives the full variable domain: EPEVTQTPSHQVTQMGQEVILRCVPISNHLYFYWYRQILGQKVEFLVSFYNNEISEKSEIFDDQFSVERPDGSNFTLKIRSTKLEDSAMYFCASSSRQATDTQYFGPGTRLTVL.

The chain is built from TRBV9 and TRBJ1-4; weak D call: TRBD1 (5 bases). The V end was cut by 4 bases, the J end by 7 bases, with 17 bases between. The CDR3 length is 15 residues. Germline V lookup: CDR1 SGDLS, CDR2 YYNGEE. DNA of the CDR3: TGTGCCAGCAGCTTCCGGGCCGGAGGGGCTGAAAAACTGTTTTTT. Translated: CASSFRAGGAEKLFF.

The CDR3 reads CSPNQGTF. CDR3 sequence (DNA): TGCAGTCCCAACCAGGGAACCTTC. The chain combines TRBV20-1 with TRBJ1-2; possibly TRBD1 for D (5 bases). The CDR3 is 8 residues long. Germline V gives CDR1 DFQATT, CDR2 SNEGSKA (reference sequence). The V and J ends lost 8 bases and 14 bases respectively, with 12 bases between them.

The genes are TRBV4-3 and TRBJ2-3; TRBD2 matches 9 bases. V shed 3 bases, J shed 2 bases, and the junction held 6 bases outside the gene matches. The CDR3 totals 16 residues. Germline CDR1 is LGHNA and CDR2 is YSLEER. The CDR3 coding sequence is TGCGCCAGCAGCCACCTAGCGGGAAGTGACACAGATACGCAGTATTTT. This gives the protein CASSHLAGSDTDTQYF.

The chain employs TRBV6-5 and TRBJ2-2; 9 bases fit TRBD1. Germline V gene lookup returns CDR1 MNHEY and CDR2 SVGAGI. Trimming removed 6 bases from V and 5 bases from J; junction bases left unmatched: 7. The CDR3 length is 15 residues. This CDR3 is CASSLGTGLTGELFF. The CDR3 bases are TGTGCCAGCAGCCTGGGGACAGGGCTTACCGGGGAGCTGTTTTTT.

The chain combines TRBV28 with TRBJ2-7; 7 bases are shared with TRBD2. Germline CDR1 and CDR2: MDHEN and SYDVKM. The CDR3 is 16 amino acids. V shed 6 bases, J shed 2 bases, and the junction held 13 bases outside the gene matches. Written as DNA, the CDR3 is TGTGCCAGCAGCGCCATTCAGCTGGGACTAACCTACGAGCAGTACTTC. It specifies CASSAIQLGLTYEQYF.

CDR3 nucleotides: TGTGCCAGCAGCGTAGCTGGGGTCGACAGTGAGCAGTTCTTC. Protein sequence: CASSVAGVDSEQFF. The chain joins TRBV9 to TRBJ2-1; TRBD1 is a possible D gene (5 bases). There are 14 residues in the CDR3. The ends were cut back, 0 bases at V and 9 bases at J, with 13 bases in the middle. In germline, CDR1 is SGDLS, CDR2 YYNGEE.

The chain combines TRBV18 with TRBJ2-7; D gene ambiguous. The CDR3 is 11 amino acids. The germline V and J ends were trimmed by 9 bases and 4 bases, with 10 bases remaining between them. The germline V gene has CDR1 KGHSH and CDR2 LQKENI. The CDR3 DNA sequence: TGTGCCAGTTCGCCGGGTTACGAGCAGTACTTC. It translates to CASSPGYEQYF. Together with reference TRBV18 and TRBJ2-7, the CDR3 gives the full variable domain: NAGVMQNPRHLVRRRGQEARLRCSPMKGHSHVYWYRQLPEEGLKFMVYLQKENIIDESGMPKERFSAEFPKEGPSILRIQQVVRGDSAAYFCASSPGYEQYFGPGTRLTVT.

The chain links TRBV27 to TRBJ1-2; D uncertain. Germline V CDR1 and CDR2: MNHEY, SMNVEV (reference sequence). The CDR3 runs 14 residues. Trimming took 8 bases from V and 4 from J, leaving 17 bases between them. Here the CDR3 DNA reads TGTGCCAGCCGTCCGCTCGGGTTAGTCTATGGCTACACCTTC. It specifies CASRPLGLVYGYTF.

This clone was detected only once. This chain links TRBV5-4 with TRBJ1-1; a weak D match, TRBD1 (5 bases). The V and J ends lost 0 bases and 5 bases respectively, with 14 bases between them. CDR1 SGHNT and CDR2 YYREEE come from the germline V gene (reference sequence). The CDR3 spans 15 residues. The CDR3 spells CASSLVGEHRTEAFF. CDR3 bases: TGTGCCAGCAGCTTGGTAGGGGAACACAGAACTGAAGCTTTCTTT.

This clone was seen just once. The rearrangement links TRBV7-2 to TRBJ2-1, with D hard to call. Germline V gene lookup returns CDR1 SGHTA and CDR2 FQGNSA. V dropped 1 base and J dropped 4 bases, with 11 bases sitting between them. CDR3 length equals 15 residues. The CDR3 here is CASSLGPPGYNEQFF. The CDR3 coding sequence is TGTGCCAGCAGCTTAGGCCCCCCCGGGTACAATGAGCAGTTCTTC.

This chain links TRBV6-1 with TRBJ2-7; D is perhaps TRBD1 (6 bases). CDR1 is MNHNS, CDR2 SASEGT, per germline. The CDR3 length is 14 residues. V was clipped by 8 bases and J by 2 bases, with 16 bases between them. CDR3: CASLNRAETYEQYF. In DNA, the CDR3 is TGTGCCAGCTTGAACAGGGCGGAGACCTACGAGCAGTACTTC.

The chain is built from TRBV11-3 and TRBJ2-1, with 13 bases fitting TRBD2. Trimming took 5 bases from V and 8 from J; bases not matched to a gene: 3. Germline V gives CDR1 SGHNT, CDR2 YENEEA. The CDR3 length is 14 residues. CDR3 nucleotides: TGTGCCAGCAGCCGGACTAGCGGGAGCTATGAGCAGTTCTTC. Protein product: CASSRTSGSYEQFF.

This chain links TRBV19 with TRBJ1-5; D is perhaps TRBD1 (6 bases). Trimming stripped 5 bases from V and 1 base from J, with 12 bases between. The CDR3 extends over 15 amino acids. Germline-derived CDR1 and CDR2 are LNHDA and SQIVND (reference sequence). The CDR3 protein is CASSFVDRSNQPQHF. CDR3 coding DNA: TGTGCCAGTAGTTTCGTCGACAGGAGCAATCAGCCCCAGCATTTT.

This rearrangement joins TRBV7-2 to TRBJ2-7, with a possible D match to TRBD2 (7 bases). This CDR3 region has 14 residues. Deletions cut 4 bases from V and 2 bases from J, with 12 bases between. CDR1 and CDR2 from the germline V gene are SGHTA and FQGNSA. The CDR3 region has the DNA TGTGCCAGCAGCTCCACGGGGGGCCCCTACGAGCAGTACTTC. Protein sequence: CASSSTGGPYEQYF.

This clone has a handful of counts. Distinct nucleotide sequences in the sample also encode this CDR3. The V and J genes are TRBV5-4 and TRBJ2-5, with 15 bases that match TRBD2. The CDR3 covers 16 residues. The J segment lost 3 bases and the V segment lost 4 bases, leaving 4 bases of the junction unmatched. Germline loops: CDR1 SGHNT, CDR2 YYREEE (reference sequence). The CDR3 protein is CASSRGLAGGEETQYF. Here the CDR3 DNA reads TGTGCCAGCAGCCGTGGACTAGCGGGAGGGGAAGAGACCCAGTACTTC.

The V gene is TRBV9, the J gene TRBJ1-4; possible D gene TRBD1, 5 bases. Germline V CDR1 and CDR2: SGDLS, YYNGEE. This CDR3 has 15 amino acids. V lost 4 bases and J lost 1, with 11 bases in between. The CDR3 loop is CASSPAGGTNEKLFF. The CDR3 DNA reads TGTGCCAGCAGCCCTGCGGGGGGAACTAATGAAAAACTGTTTTTT.

The chain is built from TRBV27 and TRBJ2-3; TRBD2 might be the D (7 bases). The CDR3 runs 15 residues. Germline CDR1 MNHEY, CDR2 SMNVEV (reference sequence). The V end lost 4 bases, the J end lost 0 bases, and 11 bases lay between the germline ends. The CDR3, as DNA: TGTGCCAGCAGTTGGGGGGGGGCAAGCACAGATACGCAGTATTTT. Its translation: CASSWGGASTDTQYF.

The chain couples TRBV28 to TRBJ2-7; TRBD1 might be the D (5 bases). CDR3 length: 14 amino acids. Trimming took off 0 bases at V and 3 bases at J, with 9 bases between the two ends. CDR1 is MDHEN and CDR2 is SYDVKM in the germline V gene. CDR3: CASSLWLGDYEQYF. The CDR3 coding sequence is TGTGCCAGCAGTTTATGGCTAGGGGACTACGAGCAGTACTTC.

For the CDR3, the DNA is TGTGCCACCAGCAGAAGCCTTTCGACAGCCTCTGGAAACACCATATATTTT. It codes for CATSRSLSTASGNTIYF. The rearrangement uses TRBV15 and TRBJ1-3; D might be TRBD1 (5 bases). The CDR3 runs 17 residues. The germline CDR1 and CDR2 sequences are LNHNV and YYDKDF (reference sequence). V gave up 2 bases and J gave up 0 bases, with 14 bases separating them.